Following are 10 T cell receptor beta chains from one sample sequenced in a study of T cells in localized non-small cell lung cancer. Data came from immunoSEQ multiplex PCR; TCRdb stores just in-frame clones and leaves some out. In the table there are approximately 88,000 clones, about nine tenths of which are singletons. This sample comprised PBMCs, obtained before any cancer treatment. These receptors all come from a woman aged 35 to 75 with stage II squamous cell lung carcinoma.

The V call is TRBV6-1, the J call TRBJ2-4; unclear D gene. The germline gives CDR1 MNHNS, CDR2 SASEGT. CDR3 size: 14 residues. Trimming pared 2 bases from V and 1 base from J, leaving 6 bases between. CDR3 sequence (DNA): TGTGCCAGCAGTGAACGGTGGGCCAAAAACATTCAGTACTTC. It is translated as CASSERWAKNIQYF.

The CDR3, as DNA: TGTGCCAGCTCCCCCGGACAGGGTAGGAGTTCGGGTGAAGCTTTCTTT. Protein product: CASSPGQGRSSGEAFF. The chain recombines TRBV18 with TRBJ1-1; 8 bases line up with TRBD1. The CDR3 runs to 16 residues. Germline CDR1 is KGHSH and CDR2 is LQKENI. Trimming removed 6 bases from V and 7 bases from J; junction bases left unmatched: 16.

This chain links TRBV15 with TRBJ1-2; maybe TRBD1 (5 bases). Germline V gives CDR1 LNHNV, CDR2 YYDKDF (reference sequence). This CDR3 is built from 15 residues. V shed 1 base and J shed 7 bases, with 16 bases lying between them. The CDR3 bases are TGTGCCACCAGCAGAGGGGAAAGTTCCGGGGCTGGCTACACCTTC. It yields the protein CATSRGESSGAGYTF.

The chain is built from TRBV5-6 and TRBJ1-1; D not resolved. Between the trimmed V and J ends, which lost 4 bases and 1 base, there was a span of 14 bases. Germline CDR1 and CDR2: SGHDT and YYEEEE. This CDR3 spans 15 amino acids. The CDR3 reads CASSPLRRGNTEAFF. CDR3 sequence (DNA): TGTGCCAGCAGCCCATTAAGGCGGGGGAACACTGAAGCTTTCTTT.

This chain connects TRBV5-1 to TRBJ2-7, with 8 nucleotides matching TRBD2. This CDR3 is built from 14 residues. Germline CDR1 reads SGHRS; CDR2 reads YFSETQ. V trimming: 0 bases; J trimming: 5 bases; junction bases outside the gene matches: 4. Written as DNA, the CDR3 is TGCGCCAGCAGCTTGGGGGAGCGGGAGAACGAGCAGTACTTC. Protein: CASSLGERENEQYF.

The CDR3: CASSGARRGYTF. In nucleotides, the CDR3 is TGTGCCAGTAGTGGGGCCCGGAGAGGCTACACCTTC. The chain uses TRBV19 and TRBJ1-2, with D possibly matching TRBD1 (5 bases). Trimming took 5 bases from V and 8 from J, leaving 12 bases between them. Germline loops: CDR1 LNHDA, CDR2 SQIVND (reference sequence). The CDR3 is 12 residues long. Looking up the rest from reference TRBV19 and TRBJ1-2 gives the full variable domain: DGGITQSPKYLFRKEGQNVTLSCEQNLNHDAMYWYRQDPGQGLRLIYYSQIVNDFQKGDIAEGYSVSREKKESFPLTVTSAQKNPTAFYLCASSGARRGYTFGSGTRLTVV.

The chain employs TRBV4-2 and TRBJ2-7; 7 bases map to TRBD2. This CDR3 contains 16 residues. J lost 6 bases, V lost 0 bases, and 11 bases had no gene match. Germline assignment: CDR1 LGHNA and CDR2 YNFKEQ. Here the CDR3 DNA reads TGTGCCAGCAGCCAAGATTTGGCGGGAGAAGTGGGCGAGCAGTACTTC. As protein: CASSQDLAGEVGEQYF.

V usage is TRBV19 and J usage is TRBJ1-5; 7 nucleotides agree with TRBD1. Looked up from germline, CDR1 is LNHDA and CDR2 is SQIVND (reference sequence). The CDR3 runs 16 residues. V lost 8 bases, J lost 2 bases, and 12 bases stayed unmatched. The CDR3 reads CASFTGRQGGNQPQHF. The CDR3 DNA is TGTGCCAGTTTCACGGGGAGACAGGGAGGCAATCAGCCCCAGCATTTT.

The V gene is TRBV5-4, the J gene TRBJ2-7; 10 bases match TRBD2. The V segment lost 6 bases and the J segment 2 bases; nucleotides outside the gene matches: 14. The germline V gene has CDR1 SGHNT and CDR2 YYREEE (reference sequence). There are 17 residues in the CDR3. Written as DNA, the CDR3 is TGTGCCAGCACCCGGGGGGGTAGGACTAGCGGAACCTACGAGCAGTACTTC. Residues: CASTRGGRTSGTYEQYF.

J is TRBJ1-1 and V is TRBV5-1; D is uncertain. There are 14 residues in the CDR3. V was shortened by 4 bases and J by 4 bases, with 14 bases between the two germline ends. The germline V gene has CDR1 SGHRS and CDR2 YFSETQ. The CDR3 reads CASSPNLPSTEAFF. CDR3 nucleotide sequence: TGCGCCAGCAGCCCTAATTTGCCCAGCACTGAAGCTTTCTTT.